Listed here are 18 T cell receptor beta chains from one sample, sequenced in a study of T cell clusters in autoimmune cytopenias. Each sample's input was 200 to 300 ng genomic DNA, 35,000 to 40,000 genome equivalents. TRB was amplified by touch-down multiplex PCR, primer pools A and B combined. TCRdb reprocessed the multiplex PCR reads and reports one entry per CDR3 protein, with no DNA. Here the sample table reports over a thousand distinct CDR3 sequences. Sequencing was performed on peripheral blood. The origin of the receptors is a human donor with an autoimmune cytopenia or autoimmune hepatitis (not recorded which).

The genes are TRBV29-1 and TRBJ2-1. This CDR3 is 14 amino acids long. Germline V gene data show CDR1 as SQVTM and CDR2 as ANQGSEA. CDR3 loop: CSVVGTSAYNEQFF.

Judged by frequency, this clonotype is medium-sized. This chain joins TRBV25-1 and TRBJ2-5. Germline CDR1 and CDR2: MGHDK and SYGVNS. This CDR3 contains 13 residues. CDR3 loop: CASSELNRETQYF.

Judged by frequency, this clonotype is medium-sized (0.01 to 0.1%). This chain connects TRBV27 to TRBJ2-2; TCRdb names TRBD2, which stays unverified in the absence of DNA. The CDR3 sequence is 16 residues long. CDR1 and CDR2 from the germline V gene are MNHEY and SMNVEV (reference sequence). Here the CDR3 reads CASSASGTVHTGELFF.

By frequency, this clonotype is medium-sized. V usage is TRBV7-9 and J usage is TRBJ2-2. This CDR3 comprises 15 residues. The germline V gene encodes CDR1 SEHNR and CDR2 FQNEAQ (reference sequence). The CDR3 loop reads CASSSSGRNTGELFF.

The chain has TRBV12-3 or TRBV12-4 and TRBJ2-7; TCRdb gives TRBD2 as the D gene, but with no DNA this cannot be confirmed. The CDR3 totals 18 residues. CDR3 amino acids: CASRLRTSGRSHHYEQYF.

The chain has TRBV5-1 and TRBJ1-2; TCRdb's assignment of TRBD1 cannot be checked, as there is no DNA. Germline-derived CDR1 and CDR2 are SGHRS and YFSETQ. The CDR3 totals 13 residues. Here the CDR3 reads CASRQGEAWGYTF. Variable domain in full (rest from reference TRBV5-1 and TRBJ1-2): KAGVTQTPRYLIKTRGQQVTLSCSPISGHRSVSWYQQTPGQGLQFLFEYFSETQRNKGNFPGRFSGRQFSNSRSEMNVSTLELGDSALYLCASRQGEAWGYTFGSGTRLTVV.

Considering frequency, this clonotype is medium-sized (0.01 to 0.1%). The CDR3 here is CATRQGNIQYF. V and J are TRBV19 and TRBJ2-4; the TCRdb D gene call, TRBD1, has no DNA to confirm it. The CDR3 runs 11 residues. Germline CDR1 and CDR2: LNHDA and SQIVND (reference sequence). Supplemented by reference TRBV19 and TRBJ2-4, the full variable domain reads DGGITQSPKYLFRKEGQNVTLSCEQNLNHDAMYWYRQDPGQGLRLIYYSQIVNDFQKGDIAEGYSVSREKKESFPLTVTSAQKNPTAFYLCATRQGNIQYFGAGTRLSVL.

The chain links TRBV29-1 to TRBJ2-1; TCRdb designates TRBD1, a call that cannot be tested without DNA. CDR3 length equals 16 residues. The germline V gene encodes CDR1 SQVTM and CDR2 ANQGSEA. CDR3: CSVPTETGTPYNEQFF.

Measured by frequency, this clonotype is medium-sized (0.01 to 0.1%). The genes are TRBV18 and TRBJ1-1; with no DNA, the TCRdb D assignment of TRBD1 cannot be verified. The V gene's germline CDR1 is KGHSH and CDR2 LQKENI. This CDR3 has 14 amino acids. Here the CDR3 reads CASSPHRGGTEAFF.

The J gene is TRBJ1-2, the V gene TRBV29-1. From germline, CDR1 is SQVTM and CDR2 ANQGSEA. The CDR3 extends over 11 amino acids. CDR3 in amino acids: CSVEEGYGYTF.

The chain combines TRBV6-5 with TRBJ2-3; TCRdb names TRBD2, which stays unverified in the absence of DNA. The CDR3 loop spans 12 amino acids. Germline CDR1 and CDR2: MNHEY and SVGAGI. CDR3 region: CASRDFAYEQYF.

V gene TRBV6-6 combines with J gene TRBJ2-2. This CDR3 spans 11 amino acids. From germline, CDR1 is MNHNY and CDR2 SVGAGI (reference sequence). Here the CDR3 reads CASSLYGELFF.

The chain employs TRBV5-1 and TRBJ2-3. This CDR3 region has 16 residues. From germline, CDR1 is SGHRS and CDR2 YFSETQ. The CDR3 sequence: CASSLDGVSSTDTQYF.

According to its frequency, this clonotype is large (0.1 to 1%). The chain recombines TRBV6-6 with TRBJ1-5; the D gene TCRdb calls, TRBD1, cannot be checked with no DNA. Germline V gene sequence: CDR1 MNHNY, CDR2 SVGAGI (reference sequence). The CDR3 contains 15 residues. The CDR3 sequence is CASSLREGDGQPQHF.

The chain has TRBV12-3 or TRBV12-4 and TRBJ2-7; TCRdb outputs TRBD2, but without DNA this stays unchecked. The CDR3 is 14 residues long. CDR3 protein: CASSHTSADYSQYF.

The genes are TRBV20-1 and TRBJ1-5; the TCRdb call, TRBD1, lacks DNA for checking. Germline V gene lookup returns CDR1 DFQATT and CDR2 SNEGSKA (reference sequence). The CDR3 totals 15 residues. This chain's CDR3 is CSATRGAYSNQPQHF.

This clonotype is classed as medium-sized by frequency. The J gene is TRBJ1-1, the V gene TRBV7-9; TCRdb reports TRBD1, a call that lacks DNA to check it against. This CDR3 spans 12 amino acids. Germline-derived CDR1 and CDR2 are SEHNR and FQNEAQ (reference sequence). The CDR3: CASSARDTEAFF.

This clonotype counts as large by frequency. J is TRBJ1-4 and V is TRBV6-5. The V gene's germline CDR1 is MNHEY and CDR2 SVGAGI. The CDR3 loop spans 17 amino acids. This CDR3 is CASSYSTPEATNEKLFF.